One sample yielded the 22 T cell receptor beta chains listed below, sequenced in a study of T cells in Graves' hyperthyroidism and ophthalmopathy. The source material, RNA transcripts, was used to amplify TCR beta CDR3 regions. HTBI primers were the set used in a first-round RT-PCR of the TCR CDR3. TCRdb fed the multiplex PCR reads into MiXCR, producing one record per CDR3 protein. The sample yields 730,000 or so distinct CDR3 sequences, about 19% seen once. The sequenced material came from blood. Every receptor here comes from a woman between 45 and 65 years old with Graves' hyperthyroidism that later progressed to Graves' ophthalmopathy.

This clonotype has a handful of counts. The chain has TRBV5-5 and TRBJ1-1, with a weak D call TRBD1 (5 bases). V was shortened by 4 bases and J by 7 bases, with 14 bases between the two germline ends. The CDR3 is 13 residues long. Per germline, CDR1 SGHKS and CDR2 YYEKEE (reference sequence). The CDR3 sequence is CASSPIWGFEAFF. In DNA, the CDR3 is TGTGCCAGCAGCCCCATATGGGGGTTTGAAGCTTTCTTT.

The chain employs TRBV27 and TRBJ1-2, with no clear D. The CDR3 length is 15 residues. Trimming shortened V by 2 bases and J by 1 base, and 11 bases separated the two germline ends. Germline loops: CDR1 MNHEY, CDR2 SMNVEV (reference sequence). The CDR3 is CASSLGRNFNYGYTF. The DNA for the CDR3 is TGTGCCAGCAGTTTAGGTCGGAACTTTAACTATGGCTACACCTTC.

This clonotype was counted many times. V and J are TRBV6-1 and TRBJ1-5; 11 bases are shared with TRBD1. Germline V CDR1 and CDR2: MNHNS, SASEGT. The CDR3 has 15 residues. The junction had 3 bases not matched to a gene; V was cut back by 4 bases and J by 4 bases. The CDR3 is CASSGDRGKNQPQHF. CDR3 nucleotides: TGTGCCAGCAGTGGGGACAGGGGGAAGAATCAGCCCCAGCATTTT.

This clonotype turned up a few times. This chain uses TRBV27 with TRBJ2-3; the match to TRBD2 covers 10 bases. CDR3 size: 17 residues. In germline, CDR1 is MNHEY, CDR2 SMNVEV (reference sequence). Trimming took 5 bases from V and 2 from J; bases not matched to a gene: 10. The CDR3 sequence: CASSHPGLAKPTDTQYF. CDR3 nucleotides: TGTGCCAGCAGTCATCCGGGACTAGCGAAGCCCACAGATACGCAGTATTTT.

The genes are TRBV6-1 and TRBJ2-2, with a weak D call TRBD2 (5 bases). The germline V gene encodes CDR1 MNHNS and CDR2 SASEGT. Trimming cost V 5 bases and J 4 bases, with 23 bases left between them. CDR3 length equals 18 residues. CDR3 nucleotide sequence: TGTGCCAGCAGTACCTCTATCTTCCCGGCGGGTAGCACCGGGGAGCTGTTTTTT. Protein: CASSTSIFPAGSTGELFF.

The V gene is TRBV24-1, the J gene TRBJ2-2; D gene unclear. The CDR3 spans 11 residues. Deletions cut 7 bases from V and 8 bases from J, with 7 bases between. Germline CDR1 reads KGHDR; CDR2 reads SFDVKD. CDR3 nucleotide sequence: TGTGCCACCAGAGAAGGGGGGGAGCTGTTTTTT. Protein sequence: CATREGGELFF.

This clonotype came up a few times. V and J are TRBV20-1 and TRBJ2-6; TRBD2 matches at 7 bases. This CDR3 is built from 16 residues. With 1 base clipped from V and 2 bases from J, the junction kept 5 bases outside the gene matches. The germline V gene has CDR1 DFQATT and CDR2 SNEGSKA (reference sequence). The CDR3 DNA reads TGCAGTGCTAGAGGTTGGGGGGGGGCTGGGGCCAACGTCCTGACTTTC. Its protein product is CSARGWGGAGANVLTF.

This clonotype was detected a few times. In DNA form, the CDR3 reads TGCAGTGCTAGGGACGCCGGGACAGGGGTCGAAAAACTGTTTTTT. Translated, it gives CSARDAGTGVEKLFF. The chain couples TRBV20-1 to TRBJ1-4; 10 nucleotides agree with TRBD1. With V trimmed by 3 bases and J by 8 bases, 9 bases remained unmatched. This CDR3 has 15 residues. Germline values: CDR1 DFQATT, CDR2 SNEGSKA (reference sequence).

The chain links TRBV4-1 to TRBJ1-6, with D perhaps TRBD1 (6 bases). The CDR3 runs 13 residues. V was clipped by 0 bases and J by 17 bases, with 14 bases between them. Germline V gene lookup returns CDR1 MGHRA and CDR2 YSYEKL. In DNA form, the CDR3 reads TGCGCCAGCAGCCAAGATCGACAGGCCCCCTTCCACTTT. This encodes CASSQDRQAPFHF.

This clonotype was detected ten times or more. The CDR3 sequence: CASSLGPKQYNEQFF. Here the CDR3 DNA reads TGTGCCAGCAGCCTGGGGCCCAAGCAATACAATGAGCAGTTCTTC. The rearrangement links TRBV27 to TRBJ2-1; D may be TRBD1 (5 bases). Trimming stripped 6 bases from V and 4 bases from J, with 16 bases between. CDR3 length equals 15 residues. Germline lookup yields CDR1 MNHEY and CDR2 SMNVEV (reference sequence).

This clonotype came up a few times. V gene TRBV11-2 combines with J gene TRBJ2-3; D is undetermined. The ends were cut back, 5 bases at V and 1 base at J, with 19 bases in the middle. CDR3 length equals 17 residues. The germline gives CDR1 SGHAT, CDR2 FQNNGV. This CDR3 is CASSTRSPIPGTDTQYF. CDR3 nucleotide sequence: TGTGCCAGCAGCACCCGATCCCCGATACCTGGCACAGATACGCAGTATTTT.

The chain carries TRBV15 and TRBJ2-2; no clear D gene. CDR1 and CDR2 from the germline V gene are LNHNV and YYDKDF (reference sequence). V lost 4 bases and J lost 1, with 4 bases in between. The CDR3 is 13 amino acids. This CDR3 reads CATSNGNTGELFF. The CDR3 coding sequence is TGTGCCACCAGCAATGGGAACACCGGGGAGCTGTTTTTT.

This clonotype was recorded a few times. The CDR3 DNA follows: TGTGCCAGTAGTATAGATCTAGCAGTCTCCACAGATACGCAGTATTTT. Its protein product is CASSIDLAVSTDTQYF. The rearrangement uses TRBV19 and TRBJ2-3, with D possibly TRBD2 on 5 matching bases. The CDR3 has 16 amino acids. The V end was cut by 0 bases, the J end by 2 bases, with 12 bases between. Germline lookup yields CDR1 LNHDA and CDR2 SQIVND (reference sequence).

Ten or more counts support this clonotype. The V and J genes are TRBV3-1 and TRBJ1-1; perhaps TRBD1 as D (6 bases). Germline V CDR1 and CDR2: LGHDT, YNNKEL (reference sequence). The CDR3 runs to 12 residues. The V end lost 3 bases, the J end lost 7 bases, and 9 bases lay between the germline ends. CDR3 bases: TGTGCCAGCAGCCAGGACAGATTTGAAGCTTTCTTT. It is translated as CASSQDRFEAFF. Full variable domain (remainder filled in from reference TRBV3-1 and TRBJ1-1): DTAVSQTPKYLVTQMGNDKSIKCEQNLGHDTMYWYKQDSKKFLKIMFSYNNKELIINETVPNRFSPKSPDKAHLNLHINSLELGDSAVYFCASSQDRFEAFFGQGTRLTVV.

This clonotype was found many times. This chain joins TRBV20-1 and TRBJ1-4; D is ambiguous. The CDR3 is 14 residues long. From germline, CDR1 is DFQATT and CDR2 SNEGSKA (reference sequence). Trimming shortened V by 3 bases and J by 5 bases, and 13 bases separated the two germline ends. The CDR3 sequence is CSASKGGNNEKLFF. The DNA for the CDR3 is TGCAGTGCTAGTAAGGGAGGAAACAATGAAAAACTGTTTTTT.

This clonotype has at least ten counts. The V gene is TRBV20-1, the J gene TRBJ2-5; 14 nucleotides match TRBD2. This CDR3 spans 16 amino acids. Germline V gene lookup returns CDR1 DFQATT and CDR2 SNEGSKA (reference sequence). Trimming at V came to 6 bases and at J to 2 bases, leaving 8 bases not matched to a gene. Here the CDR3 DNA reads TGCAGTGCCCTTCCTGGACTAGCGGGGGGTCAAGAGACCCAGTACTTC. Translating it yields CSALPGLAGGQETQYF.

This clonotype has at least ten counts. V is TRBV15 and J is TRBJ2-5; TRBD1 matches at 10 bases. V shed 3 bases and J 4 bases; nucleotides not matched to a gene: 5. The CDR3 length is 15 residues. Germline loops: CDR1 LNHNV, CDR2 YYDKDF (reference sequence). CDR3 nucleotide sequence: TGTGCCACCAGCAGTCTGACAGGGGGCGTAGAGACCCAGTACTTC. It specifies CATSSLTGGVETQYF.

This chain joins TRBV28 and TRBJ1-4, with 11 bases fitting TRBD1. Germline assignment: CDR1 MDHEN and CDR2 SYDVKM. The CDR3 runs to 15 residues. Unmatched junction bases numbered 5, after V lost 4 bases and J lost 7 bases. This chain's CDR3 is CASSSSGTGGEKLFF. In DNA form, the CDR3 reads TGTGCCAGCAGTTCGTCCGGGACAGGGGGTGAAAAACTGTTTTTT.

Only one count was recorded for this clonotype. V and J are TRBV6-1 and TRBJ2-3; perhaps TRBD1 as D (6 bases). Germline V gene data show CDR1 as MNHNS and CDR2 as SASEGT. The CDR3 is made up of 17 amino acids. The V end was cut by 6 bases, the J end by 0 bases, with 19 bases between. The CDR3 DNA sequence: TGTGCCAGCAGCCATCCCCGGACAGCCCCTAGCACAGATACGCAGTATTTT. Translated, it gives CASSHPRTAPSTDTQYF.

This clonotype showed up many times. The chain has TRBV25-1 and TRBJ2-7, with D unresolved. The V gene lost 4 bases and the J gene lost 0 bases, with 4 bases spanning the gap. The germline V gene has CDR1 MGHDK and CDR2 SYGVNS. The CDR3 has 12 residues. The CDR3 protein is CASSGNSYEQYF. The CDR3 coding sequence is TGTGCCAGCAGTGGGAACTCCTACGAGCAGTACTTC.

This clonotype showed up just a few times. The chain employs TRBV4-1 and TRBJ2-7, with D possibly TRBD1 on 5 matching bases. CDR1 is MGHRA, CDR2 YSYEKL, per germline. V was clipped by 3 bases and J by 3 bases, with 9 bases between them. CDR3 size: 13 residues. The CDR3 DNA reads as TGCGCCAGCAGCCACCGACAGAACTACGAGCAGTACTTC. It yields the protein CASSHRQNYEQYF.

The chain is built from TRBV12-3 or TRBV12-4 and TRBJ2-6; 7 bases align to TRBD1. V gave up 5 bases and J gave up 4 bases; unmatched junction bases: 5. The CDR3 length is 15 residues. The chain's CDR3 is CASSHRGTGANVLTF. The CDR3 nucleotides are TGTGCCAGCAGTCACAGGGGAACGGGGGCCAACGTCCTGACTTTC.